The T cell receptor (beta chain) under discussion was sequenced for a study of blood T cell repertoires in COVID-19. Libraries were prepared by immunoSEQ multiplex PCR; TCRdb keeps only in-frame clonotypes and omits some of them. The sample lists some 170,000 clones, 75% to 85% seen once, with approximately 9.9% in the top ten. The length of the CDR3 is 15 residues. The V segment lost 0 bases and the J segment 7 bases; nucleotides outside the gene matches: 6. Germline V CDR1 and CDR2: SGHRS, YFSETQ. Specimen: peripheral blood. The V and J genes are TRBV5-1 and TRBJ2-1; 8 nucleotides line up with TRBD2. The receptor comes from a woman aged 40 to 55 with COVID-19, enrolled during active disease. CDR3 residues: CASSLVSGLENEQFF. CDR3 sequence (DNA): TGCGCCAGCAGCTTGGTTTCGGGACTAGAAAATGAGCAGTTCTTC.